These 32 T cell receptor beta chains share one sample of origin, sequenced in a study of cytomegalovirus exposure and HLA in healthy donors. Clones were sequenced by immunoSEQ multiplex PCR, and TCRdb holds only the in-frame ones, with some missing. The data show 68,000 or so clones, around 93% seen once. Specimen: PBMCs. These receptors were taken from a man between 18 and 35 years old in good health and CMV-seronegative.

The chain carries TRBV27 and TRBJ1-2; 9 bases match TRBD1. The germline V gene encodes CDR1 MNHEY and CDR2 SMNVEV (reference sequence). V shed 8 bases and J 2 bases; nucleotides not matched to a gene: 15. The CDR3 covers 17 residues. CDR3 region: CASRLTLRDRANYGYTF. The CDR3 DNA sequence: TGTGCCAGCCGCCTTACTCTAAGGGACAGGGCCAACTATGGCTACACCTTC.

The V gene is TRBV28, the J gene TRBJ1-3; TRBD1 might be the D (6 bases). Per germline, CDR1 MDHEN and CDR2 SYDVKM. The CDR3 length is 15 residues. V lost 7 bases and J lost 0, with 13 bases in between. The CDR3 region is CASIPGDTSGNTIYF. The CDR3 region has the DNA TGTGCCAGCATCCCCGGGGACACCTCTGGAAACACCATATATTTT.

Here the CDR3 DNA reads TGTGCCAGCAGTAGTCCGTGGCGGAACAATGAGCAGTTCTTC. As protein: CASSSPWRNNEQFF. The gene calls are TRBV28 and TRBJ2-1, with D unclear. Per germline, CDR1 MDHEN and CDR2 SYDVKM. Trimming took 5 bases from V and 5 from J, leaving 13 bases between them. This CDR3 has 14 residues.

The V gene is TRBV19, the J gene TRBJ2-2; TRBD1 aligns across 8 bases. The CDR3 covers 15 residues. The germline gives CDR1 LNHDA, CDR2 SQIVND (reference sequence). J was trimmed by 2 bases and V by 10 bases; bases with no gene match: 9. CDR3: CATGFRGQNTGELFF. The CDR3 DNA follows: TGTGCCACCGGATTCAGGGGGCAAAACACCGGGGAGCTGTTTTTT.

This chain joins TRBV18 and TRBJ2-5; 7 bases align to TRBD1. Germline CDR1 reads KGHSH; CDR2 reads LQKENI. V was pared by 5 bases and J by 9 bases, with 12 bases of the junction left unmatched. This CDR3 comprises 14 residues. The CDR3 loop reads CASSWDSPPGAQYF. DNA for the CDR3: TGTGCCAGCTCATGGGACAGTCCTCCAGGTGCCCAGTACTTC.

The V and J genes are TRBV5-4 and TRBJ2-2, with D perhaps TRBD2 (6 bases). The CDR3 extends over 16 amino acids. The germline CDR1 and CDR2 sequences are SGHNT and YYREEE (reference sequence). The germline V and J ends were trimmed by 5 bases and 4 bases, with 18 bases remaining between them. This CDR3 is CASSRKAGPLTGELFF. In DNA form, the CDR3 reads TGTGCCAGCAGTCGGAAGGCGGGACCACTCACCGGGGAGCTGTTTTTT.

V and J are TRBV2 and TRBJ1-5; D remains ambiguous. Germline V CDR1 and CDR2: SNHLY, FYNNEI. The CDR3 contains 15 residues. The germline V and J ends were trimmed by 3 bases and 1 base, with 10 bases remaining between them. CDR3 residues: CASSEQSLSNQPQHF. The CDR3 DNA sequence: TGTGCCAGCAGTGAGCAGTCCTTGAGCAATCAGCCCCAGCATTTT. The variable domain in full, completed from reference TRBV2 and TRBJ1-5, reads EPEVTQTPSHQVTQMGQEVILRCVPISNHLYFYWYRQILGQKVEFLVSFYNNEISEKSEIFDDQFSVERPDGSNFTLKIRSTKLEDSAMYFCASSEQSLSNQPQHFGDGTRLSIL.

The rearrangement links TRBV5-1 to TRBJ2-1; a weak D match, TRBD2 (6 bases). CDR1 is SGHRS, CDR2 YFSETQ, per germline. Trimming pared 0 bases from V and 9 bases from J, leaving 16 bases between. This CDR3 has 15 residues. DNA of the CDR3: TGCGCCAGCAGCTTGGGAGAGTGGAGGGGTGGTGAGCAGTTCTTC. Encoded protein: CASSLGEWRGGEQFF.

V usage is TRBV19 and J usage is TRBJ2-1; TRBD1 agrees at 7 bases. CDR1 and CDR2 (germline): LNHDA, SQIVND (reference sequence). V trimming: 4 bases; J trimming: 4 bases; junction bases outside the gene matches: 13. The CDR3 extends over 17 amino acids. CDR3 sequence (DNA): TGTGCCAGTAGTAGTGACAGGGCGACAGGTTCGTACAATGAGCAGTTCTTC. This translates into CASSSDRATGSYNEQFF.

This chain connects TRBV19 to TRBJ2-3, with 9 bases lining up with TRBD2. V was clipped by 6 bases and J by 3 bases; unmatched bases: 7. The CDR3 is 15 amino acids. Germline loops: CDR1 LNHDA, CDR2 SQIVND (reference sequence). This chain's CDR3 is CASRDRAGGTDTQYF. CDR3 nucleotides: TGTGCCAGTAGGGACCGAGCGGGAGGAACAGATACGCAGTATTTT.

There are a few counts of this clone. J is TRBJ2-7 and V is TRBV6-5; 10 bases are shared with TRBD2. CDR3 length equals 16 residues. V was clipped by 0 bases and J by 9 bases; unmatched bases: 11. Germline values: CDR1 MNHEY, CDR2 SVGAGI. DNA of the CDR3: TGTGCCAGCAGTTACTCTCGGGGAGCGGGAGGGCCGGGGCAGTACTTC. It specifies CASSYSRGAGGPGQYF.

V usage is TRBV6-1 and J usage is TRBJ2-7, with no clear D. The V gene lost 3 bases and the J gene lost 0 bases, with 12 bases spanning the gap. CDR3 size: 15 residues. Germline V gene lookup returns CDR1 MNHNS and CDR2 SASEGT. As DNA, the CDR3 is TGTGCCAGCAGTGATTTGGGCGATCGCTCCTACGAGCAGTACTTC. Translated, it gives CASSDLGDRSYEQYF.

The V call is TRBV9, the J call TRBJ1-1; TRBD1 matches 10 bases. J gave up 5 bases and V 4 bases, and 8 bases lay outside the gene matches. The V gene's germline CDR1 is SGDLS and CDR2 YYNGEE. CDR3 length: 15 residues. The CDR3 sequence: CASSKTGGLGTEAFF. The CDR3 nucleotides read TGTGCCAGCAGCAAGACAGGGGGCTTGGGGACTGAAGCTTTCTTT.

The rearrangement joins TRBV19 to TRBJ1-5; D may be TRBD1 (6 bases). Germline V gene sequence: CDR1 LNHDA, CDR2 SQIVND (reference sequence). This CDR3 region has 14 residues. Trimming stripped 7 bases from V and 0 bases from J, with 10 bases between. In DNA, the CDR3 is TGTGCCAGTACCCGACAGGTTAGCAATCAGCCCCAGCATTTT. Translated: CASTRQVSNQPQHF.

This clone has just one count. The CDR3 loop reads CASSDNSGSWNEQFF. The CDR3 nucleotides read TGTGCCAGCAGTGACAATAGCGGGAGTTGGAATGAGCAGTTCTTC. This rearrangement joins TRBV6-6 to TRBJ2-1; TRBD2 matches at 9 bases. Germline CDR1 reads MNHNY; CDR2 reads SVGAGI (reference sequence). Germline trimming cut 5 bases from V and 7 bases from J; bases unmatched to any gene: 9. The CDR3 has 15 amino acids.

The chain joins TRBV6-1 to TRBJ1-4; D perhaps matches TRBD1 (6 bases). The CDR3 totals 15 residues. Per the germline V gene, CDR1 is MNHNS and CDR2 is SASEGT. The ends were cut back, 2 bases at V and 5 bases at J, with 12 bases in the middle. The CDR3 spells CASSEPDRRNEKLFF. In nucleotides, the CDR3 is TGTGCCAGCAGTGAACCCGACAGGCGGAATGAAAAACTGTTTTTT.

The rearrangement joins TRBV19 to TRBJ1-1; 12 nucleotides match TRBD1. Germline loops: CDR1 LNHDA, CDR2 SQIVND (reference sequence). The CDR3 covers 15 residues. The J segment lost 6 bases and the V segment lost 5 bases, leaving 7 bases of the junction unmatched. The CDR3 sequence: CASSAGTGGLSEAFF. In DNA, the CDR3 is TGTGCCAGTAGTGCGGGGACAGGGGGCTTGTCTGAAGCTTTCTTT.

The rearrangement uses TRBV7-3 and TRBJ1-1; 8 nucleotides match TRBD1. This CDR3 is 17 amino acids long. V dropped 0 bases and J dropped 3; count of bases not matched to a gene: 9. Germline CDR1 SGHTA, CDR2 FQGTGA. The CDR3, as DNA: TGTGCCAGCAGCTTAACTTATGGACAGGGACTTTACACTGAAGCTTTCTTT. The encoded protein is CASSLTYGQGLYTEAFF.

The chain uses TRBV5-6 and TRBJ2-3, with D perhaps matching TRBD2 (5 bases). Deletions cut 7 bases from V and 7 bases from J, with 10 bases between. Germline V gene data show CDR1 as SGHDT and CDR2 as YYEEEE. This CDR3 has 11 residues. CDR3 protein: CASGNGNTQYF. CDR3 DNA sequence: TGTGCCAGCGGAAACGGGAATACGCAGTATTTT.

The chain has TRBV7-8 and TRBJ2-7; D unclear. Looked up from germline, CDR1 is SGHVS and CDR2 is FQNEAQ. Trimming removed 1 base from V and 3 bases from J, with 4 bases in between. This CDR3 region has 12 residues. The CDR3 loop reads CASSLGSYEQYF. CDR3 bases: TGTGCCAGCAGCTTAGGCAGCTACGAGCAGTACTTC.

This clone appeared once. The V call is TRBV19, the J call TRBJ2-2, with TRBD2 matching 10 bases. The CDR3 totals 16 residues. V lost 5 bases, J lost 6 bases, and 9 bases stayed unmatched. The germline V gene encodes CDR1 LNHDA and CDR2 SQIVND (reference sequence). For the CDR3, the DNA is TGTGCCAGTAGTTCGCTAGCGGGAGCCTTAGCCGGGGAGCTGTTTTTT. Translation: CASSSLAGALAGELFF.

The rearrangement links TRBV7-8 to TRBJ2-7; tentative D call: TRBD2 (5 bases). V was shortened by 1 base and J by 2 bases, with 9 bases between the two germline ends. The germline V gene has CDR1 SGHVS and CDR2 FQNEAQ. CDR3 size: 14 residues. CDR3 amino acids: CASSLVGRTYEQYF. The CDR3 DNA sequence: TGTGCCAGCAGCTTAGTAGGGAGAACCTACGAGCAGTACTTC.

Here the CDR3 DNA reads TGCGCCAGCAGCAACCGGGAGTCAGCGAACACTGAAGCTTTCTTT. Amino acids: CASSNRESANTEAFF. The rearrangement joins TRBV5-1 to TRBJ1-1; no definite D call. From germline, CDR1 is SGHRS and CDR2 YFSETQ. V was pared by 4 bases and J by 1 base, with 14 bases between. The CDR3 has 15 amino acids.

V usage is TRBV9 and J usage is TRBJ2-7, with D possibly TRBD2 on 7 matching bases. Germline CDR1 is SGDLS and CDR2 is YYNGEE. V was pared by 6 bases and J by 3 bases, with 19 bases between. The CDR3 length is 15 residues. The CDR3 sequence is CASITRRGAVYEQYF. DNA of the CDR3: TGTGCCAGCATTACCCGCCGGGGGGCCGTCTACGAGCAGTACTTC. Using reference TRBV9 and TRBJ2-7 for the parts outside the CDR3, the full variable domain is DSGVTQTPKHLITATGQRVTLRCSPRSGDLSVYWYQQSLDQGLQFLIQYYNGEERAKGNILERFSAQQFPDLHSELNLSSLELGDSALYFCASITRRGAVYEQYFGPGTRLTVT.

The rearrangement links TRBV7-3 to TRBJ2-2, with D hard to call. Germline CDR1 is SGHTA and CDR2 is FQGTGA. This CDR3 is built from 14 residues. V was trimmed by 2 bases and J by 6 bases, leaving 10 bases between them. This CDR3 reads CASSLPGLAGELFF. CDR3 in DNA: TGTGCCAGCAGCTTACCGGGTTTAGCCGGGGAGCTGTTTTTT.

V usage is TRBV2 and J usage is TRBJ1-4, with 9 bases matching TRBD1. There are 13 residues in the CDR3. The V segment lost 7 bases and the J segment 8 bases; nucleotides outside the gene matches: 5. Germline V gene lookup returns CDR1 SNHLY and CDR2 FYNNEI. CDR3 bases: TGTGCCAGCAAACAGGGGGCCGGGGAAAAACTGTTTTTT. Amino acid sequence: CASKQGAGEKLFF.

The CDR3 loop is CASSLSRSYEQYF. The CDR3 nucleotides are TGTGCCAGCAGTTTAAGTAGGAGTTACGAGCAGTACTTC. The chain is built from TRBV27 and TRBJ2-7; no clear D gene. Germline CDR1 reads MNHEY; CDR2 reads SMNVEV (reference sequence). CDR3 size: 13 residues. Trimming took off 2 bases at V and 4 bases at J, with 9 bases between the two ends.

This rearrangement joins TRBV27 to TRBJ2-7, with TRBD1 matching 7 bases. Germline V gene lookup returns CDR1 MNHEY and CDR2 SMNVEV (reference sequence). V lost 8 bases to trimming and J lost 0 bases; unmatched junction nucleotides: 4. This CDR3 comprises 13 residues. CDR3 in amino acids: CASGDSASYEQYF. DNA of the CDR3: TGTGCCAGCGGGGACAGCGCCTCCTACGAGCAGTACTTC.

This CDR3 reads CASSHRLAGLNTGELFF. For the CDR3, the DNA is TGTGCCAGCAGCCACCGACTAGCGGGGCTGAACACCGGGGAGCTGTTTTTT. The chain links TRBV13 to TRBJ2-2; TRBD2 matches at 11 bases. The length of the CDR3 is 17 residues. V shed 5 bases, J shed 1 base, and the junction held 6 bases outside the gene matches. CDR1 PRHDT and CDR2 FYEKMQ come from the germline V gene (reference sequence).

The chain joins TRBV7-8 to TRBJ1-2; 7 positions agree with TRBD1. Unmatched junction bases numbered 3, after V lost 5 bases and J lost 3 bases. The germline V gene has CDR1 SGHVS and CDR2 FQNEAQ. The CDR3 contains 13 residues. The CDR3 spells CASSPGGDYGYTF. The DNA of the CDR3 is TGTGCCAGCAGCCCAGGGGGAGACTATGGCTACACCTTC.

This chain links TRBV7-2 with TRBJ1-5; D is uncertain. The germline gives CDR1 SGHTA, CDR2 FQGNSA. The V and J ends lost 1 base and 8 bases respectively, with 9 bases between them. The CDR3 loop spans 13 amino acids. The CDR3 loop is CASSLESGKPQHF. The DNA of the CDR3 is TGTGCCAGCAGCTTAGAGTCGGGAAAGCCCCAGCATTTT.

The chain couples TRBV28 to TRBJ2-7; 11 bases are shared with TRBD2. The CDR3 consists of 15 residues. Germline V gene data show CDR1 as MDHEN and CDR2 as SYDVKM. Unmatched junction bases numbered 6, after V lost 6 bases and J lost 2 bases. CDR3 in DNA: TGTGCCAGCAGCCCTGGGACTAGCGGACCCTACGAGCAGTACTTC. Protein sequence: CASSPGTSGPYEQYF.